This TCR beta chain was sequenced for a study of Graves' ophthalmopathy and Graves' hyperthyroidism. Study-wide results and limits: Blood also held most thyroid clonotypes expanded above 0.001 frequency.

PBMCs were obtained from roughly 9 ml of fresh peripheral blood. This clonotype was seen at least ten times. Its matching antigen is unknown. V lost 2 bases to trimming and J lost 1 base, with 12 bases between them. The V gene's germline CDR1 is SNHLY and CDR2 FYNNEI. The length of the CDR3 is 16 residues. Amplified TCR beta CDR3 regions were obtained using RNA transcripts as template. First-round RT-PCR with HTBI primers preceded a second-round multiplex PCR. TCRdb used MiXCR to reprocess the multiplex PCR reads, holding one entry per CDR3 protein. The sample consists of around 470,000 distinct CDR3 sequences, around 15% of them appearing once.

Specimen: blood. The chain joins TRBV2 to TRBJ1-5; D unclear. This TCR was recovered from a woman in her 30s with Graves' ophthalmopathy. CDR3 DNA: TGTGCCAGCAGTGAACTCGAGGGATTCAGCAATCAGCCCCAGCATTTT. Encoded protein: CASSELEGFSNQPQHF.